The 25 T cell receptor beta chains in this list originate from one sample, sequenced in a study of blood T cell repertoires in COVID-19. Assay: immunoSEQ multiplex PCR; the TCRdb copy retains only in-frame clones and omits some. The table has about 75,000 clones, around 80% seen once. Sample: peripheral blood. The source is a woman in her forties or fifties with acute or convalescent COVID-19.

This rearrangement joins TRBV3-1 (or the pseudogene TRBV3-2) to TRBJ1-2; 7 bases align to TRBD1. Trimming at V came to 0 bases and at J to 4 bases, leaving 8 bases not matched to a gene. Germline CDR1 reads LGHDT; CDR2 reads YNNKEL (reference sequence). The length of the CDR3 is 16 residues. The CDR3 region has the DNA TGTGCCAGCAGCCAAGAGGTCGAGGGGGCCTTCTATGGCTACACCTTC. Translating it yields CASSQEVEGAFYGYTF.

The rearrangement uses TRBV6-6 and TRBJ1-3; tentatively, D is TRBD1 (6 bases). The V gene lost 0 bases and the J gene lost 4 bases, with 10 bases spanning the gap. The CDR3 spans 15 residues. CDR1 is MNHNY, CDR2 SVGAGI, per germline (reference sequence). Written as DNA, the CDR3 is TGTGCCAGCAGTTACTCGGACAGAGGAGGAAACACCATATATTTT. Amino acid sequence: CASSYSDRGGNTIYF.

J is TRBJ2-7 and V is TRBV5-1; 7 bases are a match to TRBD1. Germline CDR1 is SGHRS and CDR2 is YFSETQ. With V trimmed by 2 bases and J by 1 base, 6 bases remained unmatched. The CDR3 spans 15 residues. The CDR3 DNA follows: TGCGCCAGCAGCTTTAGCACGGGACAGTCCTACGAGCAGTACTTC. Protein sequence: CASSFSTGQSYEQYF.

The gene calls are TRBV19 and TRBJ1-3, with D possibly matching TRBD1 (6 bases). Trimming left V 6 bases short and J 2 bases short, with 8 bases between. The CDR3 length is 13 residues. Germline loops: CDR1 LNHDA, CDR2 SQIVND (reference sequence). CDR3 coding DNA: TGTGCCAGTAGGGGGGACACTGGAAACACCATATATTTT. It codes for CASRGDTGNTIYF.

The chain links TRBV11-3 to TRBJ2-7; 10 nucleotides match TRBD1. The germline V gene has CDR1 SGHNT and CDR2 YENEEA. V lost 8 bases to trimming and J lost 6 bases; unmatched junction nucleotides: 16. CDR3 length equals 16 residues. The CDR3 nucleotides read TGTGCCAGCCCTTCCGGTGCTTGGGGACAGGGGTTCGAGCAGTACTTC. It specifies CASPSGAWGQGFEQYF.

V gene TRBV18 combines with J gene TRBJ1-1, with D perhaps matching TRBD1 (6 bases). V lost 4 bases and J lost 4, with 13 bases in between. The CDR3 extends over 14 amino acids. Germline CDR1 KGHSH, CDR2 LQKENI. The CDR3, as DNA: TGTGCCAGCTCACGAGGGGGGGCCGCCACTGAAGCTTTCTTT. Translating it yields CASSRGGAATEAFF.

The V call is TRBV15, the J call TRBJ2-3, with D maybe TRBD2 (7 bases). The V gene's germline CDR1 is LNHNV and CDR2 YYDKDF (reference sequence). CDR3 length: 15 residues. V gave up 1 base and J gave up 3 bases, with 11 bases separating them. The CDR3 DNA is TGTGCCACCAGCAGAGGGGGGGGCCAGACAGATACGCAGTATTTT. This sequence encodes CATSRGGGQTDTQYF.

The V call is TRBV4-3, the J call TRBJ1-4; unclear D gene. The germline V gene has CDR1 LGHNA and CDR2 YSLEER. This CDR3 has 12 amino acids. V lost 5 bases to trimming and J lost 8 bases, with 9 bases between them. In DNA, the CDR3 is TGCGCCAGCAGCGAAATCGGGGAAAAACTGTTTTTT. This sequence encodes CASSEIGEKLFF.

The gene calls are TRBV27 and TRBJ2-1; TRBD2 matches 10 bases. The V segment lost 1 base and the J segment 7 bases; nucleotides outside the gene matches: 10. Germline V gives CDR1 MNHEY, CDR2 SMNVEV (reference sequence). The CDR3 covers 17 residues. In DNA, the CDR3 is TGTGCCAGCAGTTTATACAGTAGCGGGGGGATTCCTAATGAGCAGTTCTTC. This sequence encodes CASSLYSSGGIPNEQFF.

V is TRBV5-6 and J is TRBJ2-5; 15 bases line up with TRBD2. This CDR3 is 16 amino acids long. With V trimmed by 1 base and J by 7 bases, 5 bases remained unmatched. Per germline, CDR1 SGHDT and CDR2 YYEEEE. Here the CDR3 reads CASSLTRTSGRATQYF. CDR3 bases: TGTGCCAGCAGCTTGACTCGGACTAGCGGGAGGGCGACCCAGTACTTC.

CDR3 DNA sequence: TGTGCCAGCAGCTCGAAACAGGGGCCTAATGAAAAACTGTTTTTT. Translated: CASSSKQGPNEKLFF. The chain carries TRBV7-9 and TRBJ1-4; TRBD1 agrees at 7 bases. The CDR3 sequence is 15 residues long. Trimming removed 4 bases from V and 3 bases from J; junction bases left unmatched: 5. Germline CDR1 reads SEHNR; CDR2 reads FQNEAQ (reference sequence).

The chain has TRBV29-1 and TRBJ2-5, with 7 bases lining up with TRBD1. The germline CDR1 and CDR2 sequences are SQVTM and ANQGSEA. With 4 bases clipped from V and 2 bases from J, the junction kept 1 base outside the gene matches. The CDR3 extends over 12 amino acids. The CDR3: CSVGTGQETQYF. The CDR3 DNA sequence: TGCAGCGTTGGGACAGGACAAGAGACCCAGTACTTC.

This clone was detected only a few times. V is TRBV7-8 and J is TRBJ2-7; D is perhaps TRBD1 (5 bases). The germline gives CDR1 SGHVS, CDR2 FQNEAQ. The CDR3 extends over 13 amino acids. The V and J ends lost 6 bases and 3 bases respectively, with 12 bases between them. CDR3 in DNA: TGTGCCAGCAGTAAGACAGCGATCTACGAGCAGTACTTC. It encodes CASSKTAIYEQYF. Drawing the rest from reference TRBV7-8 and TRBJ2-7, the complete variable domain is GAGVSQSPRYKVAKRGQDVALRCDPISGHVSLFWYQQALGQGPEFLTYFQNEAQLDKSGLPSDRFFAERPEGSVSTLKIQRTQQEDSAVYLCASSKTAIYEQYFGPGTRLTVT.

The gene calls are TRBV5-5 and TRBJ2-7, with a weak D call TRBD1 (5 bases). The CDR3 consists of 13 residues. Trimming cost V 4 bases and J 1 base, with 9 bases left between them. Per the germline V gene, CDR1 is SGHKS and CDR2 is YYEKEE (reference sequence). The CDR3 reads CASSPGQSYEQYF. The CDR3 region has the DNA TGTGCCAGCAGCCCCGGACAATCCTACGAGCAGTACTTC.

The chain employs TRBV18 and TRBJ2-7; D perhaps matches TRBD1 (5 bases). This CDR3 has 14 amino acids. Trimming cost V 3 bases and J 0 bases, with 9 bases left between them. CDR1 is KGHSH and CDR2 is LQKENI in the germline V gene. CDR3 loop: CASSPGRNSYEQYF. CDR3 DNA sequence: TGTGCCAGCTCACCGGGGCGGAACTCCTACGAGCAGTACTTC.

The V call is TRBV18, the J call TRBJ1-1; possibly TRBD1 for D (6 bases). Germline V CDR1 and CDR2: KGHSH, LQKENI. With 2 bases removed from V and 3 bases from J, the gap between germline ends came to 10 bases. The CDR3 covers 14 residues. CDR3 loop: CASSPISGDTEAFF. The CDR3 bases are TGTGCCAGCTCACCAATATCAGGGGACACTGAAGCTTTCTTT.

This sequence joins TRBV5-1 and TRBJ2-5, with a possible D match to TRBD1 (7 bases). Germline-derived CDR1 and CDR2 are SGHRS and YFSETQ. This CDR3 is 14 amino acids long. The V end lost 6 bases, the J end lost 4 bases, and 16 bases lay between the germline ends. CDR3: CASNTGDSSETQYF. Here the CDR3 DNA reads TGCGCCAGCAACACGGGGGACAGTTCAGAGACCCAGTACTTC.

CDR3 DNA: TGTGCCAGCAGCTTCTCACAGGGGTCCCTTAATGAAAAACTGTTTTTT. Amino acids: CASSFSQGSLNEKLFF. This chain connects TRBV27 to TRBJ1-4; 7 bases line up with TRBD1. J lost 4 bases, V lost 6 bases, and 11 bases had no gene match. CDR3 length: 16 amino acids. Per germline, CDR1 MNHEY and CDR2 SMNVEV (reference sequence).

This sequence joins TRBV6-5 and TRBJ2-2, with TRBD1 identical over 11 bases. The junction had 2 bases not matched to a gene; V was cut back by 4 bases and J by 7 bases. There are 14 residues in the CDR3. From germline, CDR1 is MNHEY and CDR2 SVGAGI. The CDR3 region has the DNA TGTGCCAGCAGTTGGACAGGGGGCAGCGGGGAGCTGTTTTTT. Translation gives CASSWTGGSGELFF.

This chain joins TRBV30 and TRBJ1-2; 10 bases align to TRBD1. Per germline, CDR1 GTSNPN and CDR2 SVGIG (reference sequence). The CDR3 runs 13 residues. Trimming took 4 bases from V and 8 from J; bases not matched to a gene: 7. CDR3 DNA sequence: TGTGCCTGGAAGGACAGGGGGATTGGCGGCTACACCTTC. Translation: CAWKDRGIGGYTF.

The chain joins TRBV9 to TRBJ1-6; D call uncertain. The V end was cut by 3 bases, the J end by 13 bases, with 14 bases between. Germline V lookup: CDR1 SGDLS, CDR2 YYNGEE. CDR3 length: 13 amino acids. The DNA of the CDR3 is TGTGCCAGCAGCGCTCGACCGGGTTGGCCCCTCCACTTT. Translation: CASSARPGWPLHF.

The chain couples TRBV5-1 to TRBJ2-7; TRBD2 matches 7 bases. The germline gives CDR1 SGHRS, CDR2 YFSETQ. The CDR3 has 14 residues. V shed 0 bases, J shed 6 bases, and the junction held 6 bases outside the gene matches. DNA of the CDR3: TGCGCCAGCAGCTTGGGCGGGAGTTATCCCGAGCAGTACTTC. Amino acid sequence: CASSLGGSYPEQYF.

The rearrangement joins TRBV15 to TRBJ2-1; D remains unclear. V gave up 8 bases and J gave up 1 base, with 9 bases separating them. This CDR3 region has 13 residues. Looked up from germline, CDR1 is LNHNV and CDR2 is YYDKDF (reference sequence). The CDR3, as DNA: TGTGCCACCTCGGTCGCATCCTACAATGAGCAGTTCTTC. It is translated as CATSVASYNEQFF.

This chain joins TRBV28 and TRBJ1-6; 8 bases are a match to TRBD1. CDR1 and CDR2 from the germline V gene are MDHEN and SYDVKM. The V segment lost 3 bases and the J segment 17 bases; nucleotides outside the gene matches: 9. The CDR3 length is 13 residues. The CDR3 here is CASSFRDRGGVHF. Written as DNA, the CDR3 is TGTGCCAGCAGTTTCCGAGACAGGGGAGGCGTCCACTTT.

The chain joins TRBV23-1 to TRBJ2-3; D gene uncertain. TRBV23-1 is an open reading frame whose function is uncertain. Between the trimmed V and J ends, which lost 3 bases and 2 bases, there was a span of 18 bases. This CDR3 is 17 amino acids long. The CDR3 region has the DNA TGCGCCAGCAGTCAGTCCCGGGTCCCGCTGAACACAGATACGCAGTATTTT. It is translated as CASSQSRVPLNTDTQYF.